The 10 T cell receptor beta chains below come from one sample, sequenced in a study of cytomegalovirus exposure and HLA in healthy donors (dated by TCRdb to about 2017). The library relied on the immunoSEQ multiplex PCR assay. For the multiplex PCR, a mixture combining 60 forward primers for TCR Vbeta segments and 13 reverse primers for TCR Jbeta segments was used. TCRdb mirrors the immuneACCESS table, restricted to in-frame sequences. Some clones are absent from its copies; in checked studies, under half trace to an unresolved V gene, and the reason for the others is unknown. This sample comprises some 170,000 clones, 70% to 80% of them detected only once. Around 1.3% of the sample goes to the ten largest clones. The specimen was PBMCs. The origin of the receptors is a woman in her forties or fifties in good health and CMV-seronegative.

The rearrangement joins TRBV11-2 to TRBJ1-5, with D tentatively TRBD1 (5 bases). The CDR3 loop spans 13 amino acids. Germline V gene lookup returns CDR1 SGHAT and CDR2 FQNNGV. With 8 bases removed from V and 4 bases from J, the gap between germline ends came to 12 bases. The DNA for the CDR3 is TGTGCCAGCGCGTCGGGGGAAAATCAGCCCCAGCATTTT. The encoded protein is CASASGENQPQHF.

The rearrangement links TRBV27 to TRBJ2-1; 8 bases agree with TRBD1. Germline lookup yields CDR1 MNHEY and CDR2 SMNVEV (reference sequence). The CDR3 is 17 amino acids. J was trimmed by 5 bases and V by 4 bases; bases with no gene match: 13. This CDR3 reads CASSSLLGQGWHNEQFF. The CDR3 DNA follows: TGTGCCAGCAGTTCCCTCCTCGGACAGGGTTGGCACAATGAGCAGTTCTTC.

The chain couples TRBV9 to TRBJ1-3; possibly TRBD1 for D (6 bases). This CDR3 spans 12 amino acids. Germline CDR1 reads SGDLS; CDR2 reads YYNGEE. V lost 1 base and J 9 bases, leaving 8 bases between the germline ends. The CDR3 nucleotides read TGTGCCAGCAGCGTAACAGGGACCACCATATATTTT. Its protein product is CASSVTGTTIYF.

A few counts support this clone. The chain has TRBV28 and TRBJ1-3; TRBD1 matches at 9 bases. Germline CDR1 reads MDHEN; CDR2 reads SYDVKM. The V and J ends lost 3 bases and 5 bases, in that order; junction bases with no gene match: 2. The CDR3 spans 14 residues. CDR3 coding DNA: TGTGCCAGCAGTTTCGGGACAGGGAGAAACACCATATATTTT. Its translation: CASSFGTGRNTIYF. Based on the CDR3 plus reference TRBV28 and TRBJ1-3, the full variable domain is DVKVTQSSRYLVKRTGEKVFLECVQDMDHENMFWYRQDPGLGLRLIYFSYDVKMKEKGDIPEGYSVSREKKERFSLILESASTNQTSMYLCASSFGTGRNTIYFGEGSWLTVV.

V and J are TRBV6-5 and TRBJ1-4; 7 nucleotides align to TRBD1. In germline, CDR1 is MNHEY, CDR2 SVGAGI. The CDR3 contains 15 residues. The junction had 13 bases not matched to a gene; V was cut back by 7 bases and J by 8 bases. The CDR3 sequence is CASTTQGRGYEKLFF. CDR3 in DNA: TGTGCCAGCACGACCCAGGGCAGGGGGTACGAAAAACTGTTTTTT.

CDR3 protein: CASSDSWGQGSREQFF. CDR3 nucleotide sequence: TGTGCCAGCAGTGATTCCTGGGGGCAGGGTTCTCGTGAGCAGTTCTTC. The chain has TRBV7-9 and TRBJ2-1, with a weak D call TRBD1 (6 bases). This CDR3 has 16 amino acids. Per germline, CDR1 SEHNR and CDR2 FQNEAQ (reference sequence). Trimming left V 6 bases short and J 9 bases short, with 24 bases between.

The chain links TRBV5-4 to TRBJ2-2, with 8 bases identical to TRBD2. This CDR3 comprises 13 residues. Trimming cost V 10 bases and J 1 base; bases outside gene matches: 3. Germline V gene lookup returns CDR1 SGHNT and CDR2 YYREEE (reference sequence). The CDR3 region has the DNA TGTGCCGGAGCGGGAGTGAACACCGGGGAGCTGTTTTTT. This sequence encodes CAGAGVNTGELFF.

The chain is built from TRBV7-6 and TRBJ2-7; 9 bases match TRBD1. The CDR3 is 16 residues long. Germline V gene sequence: CDR1 SGHVS, CDR2 FNYEAQ. The V segment lost 4 bases and the J segment 3 bases; nucleotides outside the gene matches: 10. The CDR3, as DNA: TGTGCCAGCAGCTCTCCGGGACAGGGTAACGGCTACGAGCAGTACTTC. The encoded protein is CASSSPGQGNGYEQYF.

The chain combines TRBV5-1 with TRBJ2-3; TRBD2 aligns across 13 bases. The CDR3 contains 15 residues. V trimming: 4 bases; J trimming: 5 bases; junction bases outside the gene matches: 4. Looked up from germline, CDR1 is SGHRS and CDR2 is YFSETQ. This CDR3 reads CASSPTSGRRDTQYF. As DNA, the CDR3 is TGCGCCAGCAGCCCGACTAGCGGGAGGAGAGATACGCAGTATTTT.

The chain couples TRBV6-5 to TRBJ1-3; a possible D gene is TRBD1 (5 bases). The ends were cut back, 5 bases at V and 3 bases at J, with 14 bases in the middle. Germline CDR1 MNHEY, CDR2 SVGAGI. There are 15 residues in the CDR3. CDR3: CASSLWGERGNTIYF. In DNA, the CDR3 is TGTGCCAGCAGTCTGTGGGGGGAGCGTGGAAACACCATATATTTT.